These 26 T cell receptor beta chains share one sample of origin, sequenced in a study of blood T cell repertoires in COVID-19. Data came from immunoSEQ multiplex PCR; TCRdb stores just in-frame clones and leaves some out. The table includes about 280,000 clones, about nine tenths detected once. Sequencing was carried out using PBMCs or T cells enriched from blood (not recorded which). These receptors all stem from a woman aged 55-75 years who had recovered from COVID-19.

This sequence joins TRBV3-1 (or the pseudogene TRBV3-2) and TRBJ2-2, with TRBD2 identical over 10 bases. Germline loops: CDR1 LGHDT, CDR2 YNNKEL (reference sequence). The CDR3 runs 16 residues. With V trimmed by 5 bases and J by 4 bases, 7 bases remained unmatched. The CDR3 sequence is CASSKPGLAPTGELFF. The CDR3 region has the DNA TGTGCCAGCAGCAAACCGGGACTAGCGCCCACCGGGGAGCTGTTTTTT.

This sequence joins TRBV30 and TRBJ1-1; TRBD1 might be the D (5 bases). The CDR3 length is 12 residues. Germline CDR1 and CDR2: GTSNPN and SVGIG (reference sequence). Trimming stripped 2 bases from V and 3 bases from J, with 7 bases between. CDR3 coding DNA: TGTGCCTGGAGTTGGGGGGACACTGAAGCTTTCTTT. Its translation is CAWSWGDTEAFF. Combining the CDR3 with reference TRBV30 and TRBJ1-1 gives the whole variable domain SQTIHQWPATLVQPVGSPLSLECTVEGTSNPNLYWYRQAAGRGLQLLFYSVGIGQISSEVPQNLSASRPQDRQFILSSKKLLLSDSGFYLCAWSWGDTEAFFGQGTRLTVV.

The chain uses TRBV6-1 and TRBJ1-2; D call uncertain. V gave up 2 bases and J gave up 4 bases, with 5 bases separating them. CDR3 length equals 12 residues. Germline V gives CDR1 MNHNS, CDR2 SASEGT. CDR3 in DNA: TGTGCCAGCAGTGAACCCTTCTATGGCTACACCTTC. Amino acid sequence: CASSEPFYGYTF.

DNA of the CDR3: TGCGCCAGCAGCTTGTTGGGGACAGCGGGCGGGGAGCTGTTTTTT. Encoded protein: CASSLLGTAGGELFF. The chain carries TRBV5-1 and TRBJ2-2; a weak D match, TRBD1 (7 bases). Trimming stripped 1 base from V and 7 bases from J, with 14 bases between. In germline, CDR1 is SGHRS, CDR2 YFSETQ. This CDR3 has 15 amino acids.

The V gene is TRBV30, the J gene TRBJ1-5; D possibly corresponds to TRBD1 (5 bases). This CDR3 has 14 amino acids. Germline CDR1 is GTSNPN and CDR2 is SVGIG (reference sequence). V gave up 2 bases and J gave up 4 bases, with 12 bases separating them. The CDR3 DNA reads TGTGCCTGGAGTCCCGGGACTTATAATCAGCCCCAGCATTTT. Translation gives CAWSPGTYNQPQHF.

This clone was detected only a few times. The chain carries TRBV19 and TRBJ2-7, with 7 bases that match TRBD2. The CDR3 is 13 amino acids. The junction had 1 base not matched to a gene; V was cut back by 1 base and J by 4 bases. The germline gives CDR1 LNHDA, CDR2 SQIVND (reference sequence). Here the CDR3 reads CASSIGEGYEQYF. The CDR3 DNA follows: TGTGCCAGTAGTATAGGGGAGGGATACGAGCAGTACTTC.

The chain is built from TRBV30 and TRBJ1-5, with 8 nucleotides matching TRBD1. The CDR3 sequence is 15 residues long. V was pared by 3 bases and J by 3 bases, with 7 bases of the junction left unmatched. Germline V gene sequence: CDR1 GTSNPN, CDR2 SVGIG (reference sequence). CDR3 coding DNA: TGTGCCTGGAGCCCAGCAGGGGGCCCCAATCAGCCCCAGCATTTT. Amino acids: CAWSPAGGPNQPQHF.

The chain carries TRBV11-3 and TRBJ1-3; perhaps TRBD1 as D (5 bases). Germline V gene sequence: CDR1 SGHNT, CDR2 YENEEA. The length of the CDR3 is 14 residues. V shed 5 bases and J shed 1 base, with 9 bases lying between them. The CDR3 DNA reads TGTGCCAGCAGCCACAGACAGTCTGGAAACACCATATATTTT. Translated: CASSHRQSGNTIYF.

This chain connects TRBV27 to TRBJ1-2; the D gene is possibly TRBD1 (5 bases). The germline V gene encodes CDR1 MNHEY and CDR2 SMNVEV (reference sequence). The CDR3 contains 13 residues. The germline V and J ends were trimmed by 2 bases and 6 bases, with 10 bases remaining between them. The CDR3 coding sequence is TGTGCCAGCAGTTTAGCAGGGTTTGATGGCTACACCTTC. Its protein is CASSLAGFDGYTF.

This chain uses TRBV7-9 with TRBJ2-5; D call uncertain. The V gene lost 2 bases and the J gene lost 2 bases, with 12 bases spanning the gap. This CDR3 is 15 amino acids long. Germline lookup yields CDR1 SEHNR and CDR2 FQNEAQ (reference sequence). The CDR3 is CASSLRSAGQETQYF. The DNA for the CDR3 is TGTGCCAGCAGCTTAAGATCGGCAGGACAAGAGACCCAGTACTTC.

The count of this clone is one. This chain connects TRBV2 to TRBJ1-2; possible D gene TRBD1, 6 bases. V lost 1 base to trimming and J lost 8 bases, with 14 bases between them. Germline V gene data show CDR1 as SNHLY and CDR2 as FYNNEI. The CDR3 runs 14 residues. For the CDR3, the DNA is TGTGCCAGCAGTGAAGGGACAGTCGTGCGGGGCTACACCTTC. Protein: CASSEGTVVRGYTF.

Concerning this clone: The same CDR3 arises from other DNA sequences in this sample as well. V is TRBV7-3 and J is TRBJ2-1; 11 nucleotides agree with TRBD2. This CDR3 spans 15 amino acids. Germline V CDR1 and CDR2: SGHTA, FQGTGA. Unmatched junction bases numbered 2, after V lost 3 bases and J lost 4 bases. The CDR3 DNA sequence: TGTGCCAGCAGCTTGACTAGCGGGGTGTACAATGAGCAGTTCTTC. The encoded protein is CASSLTSGVYNEQFF.

The CDR3 DNA sequence: TGTGCCAGTAGTATAGGCGGGGGAAAAGAGACCCAGTACTTC. Translation gives CASSIGGGKETQYF. The chain is built from TRBV19 and TRBJ2-5, with 7 bases identical to TRBD2. Germline V gives CDR1 LNHDA, CDR2 SQIVND (reference sequence). The V gene end was trimmed by 1 base and the J gene end by 3 bases; junction bases not matched to a gene: 2. This CDR3 has 14 residues. Variable domain in full (rest from reference TRBV19 and TRBJ2-5): DGGITQSPKYLFRKEGQNVTLSCEQNLNHDAMYWYRQDPGQGLRLIYYSQIVNDFQKGDIAEGYSVSREKKESFPLTVTSAQKNPTAFYLCASSIGGGKETQYFGPGTRLLVL.

The rearrangement links TRBV6-4 to TRBJ1-3; no reliable D call. The CDR3 totals 17 residues. CDR1 and CDR2 (germline): MRHNA, SNTAGT. Deletions cut 3 bases from V and 4 bases from J, with 19 bases between. DNA of the CDR3: TGTGCCAGCAGTGAAATGGAACGGCCTGGAGGGGGAAACACCATATATTTT. Translating gives CASSEMERPGGGNTIYF.

The V gene is TRBV24-1, the J gene TRBJ2-2, with no clear D. In germline, CDR1 is KGHDR, CDR2 SFDVKD. The CDR3 runs to 16 residues. V lost 0 bases to trimming and J lost 8 bases, with 15 bases between them. This CDR3 is CATSDLRAMVVGELFF. CDR3 coding DNA: TGTGCCACCAGTGATTTGAGAGCTATGGTCGTGGGGGAGCTGTTTTTT.

The chain combines TRBV27 with TRBJ2-2; unclear D gene. Germline CDR1 reads MNHEY; CDR2 reads SMNVEV (reference sequence). The CDR3 has 17 residues. Deletions cut 1 base from V and 6 bases from J, with 18 bases between. The CDR3, as DNA: TGTGCCAGCAGTTTATATGGTCTGGCACCTAGGTCCGGGGAGCTGTTTTTT. Encoded protein: CASSLYGLAPRSGELFF.

The chain links TRBV7-9 to TRBJ1-6; D is uncertain. Trimming took 5 bases from V and 13 from J, leaving 9 bases between them. Per the germline V gene, CDR1 is SEHNR and CDR2 is FQNEAQ (reference sequence). CDR3 size: 11 residues. For the CDR3, the DNA is TGTGCCAGCAGCCCCATTGTCCCCCTCCACTTT. It codes for CASSPIVPLHF.

The gene calls are TRBV24-1 and TRBJ2-7; no clear D gene. The CDR3 loop spans 12 amino acids. The V gene lost 5 bases and the J gene lost 4 bases, with 8 bases spanning the gap. Germline loops: CDR1 KGHDR, CDR2 SFDVKD. CDR3 amino acids: CATSVNNYEQYF. Written as DNA, the CDR3 is TGTGCCACCAGTGTAAACAATTACGAGCAGTACTTC.

This clone was seen just once. This chain uses TRBV13 with TRBJ1-1, with TRBD1 matching 10 bases. This CDR3 has 15 amino acids. The V gene's germline CDR1 is PRHDT and CDR2 FYEKMQ (reference sequence). V lost 5 bases and J lost 3; bases outside the gene matches: 6. CDR3 residues: CASSRDRGQYTEAFF. The CDR3, as DNA: TGTGCCAGCAGCCGCGACAGGGGGCAGTACACTGAAGCTTTCTTT.

The chain uses TRBV14 and TRBJ1-2, with D possibly matching TRBD1 (5 bases). Deletions cut 4 bases from V and 4 bases from J, with 16 bases between. CDR1 and CDR2 (germline): SGHDN, FVKESK. The CDR3 totals 15 residues. The CDR3 is CASSPNWSGPYGYTF. The CDR3 DNA follows: TGTGCCAGCAGCCCAAACTGGTCAGGGCCCTATGGCTACACCTTC.

This chain joins TRBV6-1 and TRBJ2-7; TRBD1 agrees at 7 bases. The J segment lost 5 bases and the V segment lost 1 base, leaving 8 bases of the junction unmatched. Germline V gene data show CDR1 as MNHNS and CDR2 as SASEGT. The CDR3 consists of 15 residues. CDR3 sequence reads: CASSEGQGFVDEQYF. The CDR3, as DNA: TGTGCCAGCAGTGAAGGACAGGGCTTTGTCGACGAGCAGTACTTC.

The rearrangement links TRBV6-1 to TRBJ2-2; TRBD1 might be the D (5 bases). Germline V lookup: CDR1 MNHNS, CDR2 SASEGT. The CDR3 totals 16 residues. V lost 4 bases, J lost 1 base, and 13 bases lay in between. As DNA, the CDR3 is TGTGCCAGCAGTGTCTGGAACACAGGGAACACCGGGGAGCTGTTTTTT. Translated: CASSVWNTGNTGELFF.

This clone was recorded only once. The junction departs from the called germline gene at one end, perhaps through a read error. The chain is built from TRBV28 and TRBJ1-4; TRBD1 agrees at 10 bases. Germline CDR1 and CDR2: MDHEN and SYDVKM. This CDR3 has 12 residues. DNA of the CDR3: TGTGCCAGCAGTTCTTGGACAGGGGGAGTTAGTTTT. It translates to CASSSWTGGVSF. Supplemented by reference TRBV28 and TRBJ1-4, the full variable domain reads DVKVTQSSRYLVKRTGEKVFLECVQDMDHENMFWYRQDPGLGLRLIYFSYDVKMKEKGDIPEGYSVSREKKERFSLILESASTNQTSMYLCASSSWTGGVSFGSGTQLSVL.

The chain joins TRBV6-5 to TRBJ1-4; 7 bases fit TRBD1. Germline CDR1 and CDR2: MNHEY and SVGAGI. With V trimmed by 5 bases and J by 5 bases, 5 bases remained unmatched. This CDR3 contains 14 residues. CDR3 sequence reads: CASSRQTGNEKLFF. The CDR3 nucleotides read TGTGCCAGCAGTCGCCAGACAGGGAATGAAAAACTGTTTTTT.

This chain joins TRBV19 and TRBJ2-3; 7 positions match TRBD2. The CDR3 loop spans 15 amino acids. With V trimmed by 7 bases and J by 2 bases, 9 bases remained unmatched. Germline V lookup: CDR1 LNHDA, CDR2 SQIVND (reference sequence). Here the CDR3 DNA reads TGTGCCAGTAATCCCGCTAGCGGATACACAGATACGCAGTATTTT. Translated, it gives CASNPASGYTDTQYF.

The chain recombines TRBV19 with TRBJ2-3; TRBD2 is a possible D gene (5 bases). CDR1 and CDR2 from the germline V gene are LNHDA and SQIVND (reference sequence). The CDR3 covers 14 residues. Trimming took 10 bases from V and 1 from J, leaving 15 bases between them. The CDR3 spells CATQVGAGTDTQYF. The CDR3 coding sequence is TGTGCCACCCAGGTAGGAGCGGGCACAGATACGCAGTATTTT.